These 5 T cell receptor beta chains were all obtained from the same sample, sequenced in a study of blood T cell repertoires in COVID-19. Data came from immunoSEQ multiplex PCR; TCRdb stores just in-frame clones and leaves some out. The sample has about 320,000 clones, around nine tenths seen once. Sequenced material: PBMCs or T cells enriched from blood (not recorded which). All receptors come from a woman aged 30 to 39 who had been exposed to COVID-19.

The chain uses TRBV9 and TRBJ2-3, with a possible D match to TRBD2 (6 bases). Per the germline V gene, CDR1 is SGDLS and CDR2 is YYNGEE. V lost 0 bases, J lost 2 bases, and 10 bases lay in between. The CDR3 has 15 amino acids. This CDR3 is CASSVEEGFTDTQYF. In DNA, the CDR3 is TGTGCCAGCAGCGTAGAGGAGGGTTTCACAGATACGCAGTATTTT.

The rearrangement links TRBV6-4 to TRBJ1-2; no reliable D call. Germline CDR1 MRHNA, CDR2 SNTAGT. Between the trimmed V and J ends, which lost 11 bases and 4 bases, there was a span of 14 bases. The CDR3 has 12 amino acids. The CDR3 DNA sequence: TGTGCCCGGTCACAGACGATCTATGGCTACACCTTC. Protein product: CARSQTIYGYTF.

In its sample, this clone was seen once. This chain connects TRBV19 to TRBJ2-1; 14 bases map to TRBD2. With V trimmed by 6 bases and J by 4 bases, 8 bases remained unmatched. The CDR3 has 17 amino acids. Germline CDR1 reads LNHDA; CDR2 reads SQIVND (reference sequence). The CDR3 spells CASSLHRLAGGYNEQFF. The CDR3 DNA is TGTGCCAGTAGCCTTCACCGACTAGCGGGGGGGTACAATGAGCAGTTCTTC.

The chain has TRBV30 and TRBJ1-6, with TRBD1 identical over 9 bases. The CDR3 is 14 residues long. Trimming cost V 3 bases and J 7 bases; bases outside gene matches: 4. The V gene's germline CDR1 is GTSNPN and CDR2 SVGIG (reference sequence). CDR3 protein: CAWSRDRVNSPLHF. The CDR3 DNA sequence: TGTGCCTGGAGCCGGGACAGGGTGAATTCACCCCTCCACTTT. Using reference TRBV30 and TRBJ1-6 for the parts outside the CDR3, the full variable domain is SQTIHQWPATLVQPVGSPLSLECTVEGTSNPNLYWYRQAAGRGLQLLFYSVGIGQISSEVPQNLSASRPQDRQFILSSKKLLLSDSGFYLCAWSRDRVNSPLHFGNGTRLTVT.

The gene calls are TRBV5-6 and TRBJ1-4; D is perhaps TRBD1 (5 bases). Trimming stripped 4 bases from V and 8 bases from J, with 15 bases between. Germline loops: CDR1 SGHDT, CDR2 YYEEEE. The CDR3 covers 14 residues. CDR3 protein: CASSGGTKGEKLFF. CDR3 in DNA: TGTGCCAGCAGCGGCGGGACCAAAGGGGAAAAACTGTTTTTT. The complete variable domain, with remaining parts taken from reference TRBV5-6 and TRBJ1-4, reads DAGVTQSPTHLIKTRGQQVTLRCSPKSGHDTVSWYQQALGQGPQFIFQYYEEEERQRGNFPDRFSGHQFPNYSSELNVNALLLGDSALYLCASSGGTKGEKLFFGSGTQLSVL.